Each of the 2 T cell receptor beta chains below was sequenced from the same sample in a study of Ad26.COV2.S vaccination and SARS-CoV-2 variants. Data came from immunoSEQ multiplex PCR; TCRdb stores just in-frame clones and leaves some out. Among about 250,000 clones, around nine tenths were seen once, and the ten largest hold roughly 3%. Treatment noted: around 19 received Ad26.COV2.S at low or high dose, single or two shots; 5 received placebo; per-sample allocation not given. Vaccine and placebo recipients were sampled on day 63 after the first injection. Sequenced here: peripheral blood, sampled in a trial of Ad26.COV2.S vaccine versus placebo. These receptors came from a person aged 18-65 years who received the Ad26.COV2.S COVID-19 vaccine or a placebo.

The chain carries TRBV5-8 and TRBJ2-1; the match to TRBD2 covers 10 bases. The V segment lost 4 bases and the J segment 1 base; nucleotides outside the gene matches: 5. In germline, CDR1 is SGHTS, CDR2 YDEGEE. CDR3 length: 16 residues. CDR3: CASSAGLAESYNEQFF. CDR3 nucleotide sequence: TGTGCCAGCAGCGCCGGACTAGCGGAATCCTACAATGAGCAGTTCTTC.

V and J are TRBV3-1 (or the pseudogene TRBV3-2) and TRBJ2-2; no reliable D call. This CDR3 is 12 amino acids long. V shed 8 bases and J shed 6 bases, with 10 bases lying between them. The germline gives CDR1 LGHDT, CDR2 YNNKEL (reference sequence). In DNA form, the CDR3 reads TGTGCCAGCTCATATGTCGCCGGGGAGCTGTTTTTT. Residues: CASSYVAGELFF.